The 19 T cell receptor beta chains presented below share a single source sample, sequenced in a study of cytomegalovirus exposure and HLA in healthy donors. Method: immunoSEQ multiplex PCR; TCRdb's copy keeps in-frame clones and lacks some. This sample has approximately 280,000 clones, with approximately 86% found just once. Sequenced sample: PBMCs. The receptor set was obtained from a woman aged 18 to 35 in good health and CMV-seronegative.

The CDR3, as DNA: TGTGCAAGTCGCTTAGCGCCCCGCGCCGATCGCTCCTATAATTCACCCCTCCACTTT. Translated: CASRLAPRADRSYNSPLHF. This chain joins TRBV12-2 and TRBJ1-6. TRBV12-2 is recorded as a pseudogene. This CDR3 contains 19 residues.

The rearrangement uses TRBV5-1 and TRBJ2-3; possibly TRBD2 for D (6 bases). Germline V lookup: CDR1 SGHRS, CDR2 YFSETQ. The CDR3 length is 13 residues. Trimming took off 6 bases at V and 5 bases at J, with 13 bases between the two ends. As DNA, the CDR3 is TGCGCCAGCAATCTAGCGTATGGAGATACGCAGTATTTT. Its translation: CASNLAYGDTQYF. The variable domain in full, with the rest retrieved from reference TRBV5-1 and TRBJ2-3, is KAGVTQTPRYLIKTRGQQVTLSCSPISGHRSVSWYQQTPGQGLQFLFEYFSETQRNKGNFPGRFSGRQFSNSRSEMNVSTLELGDSALYLCASNLAYGDTQYFGPGTRLTVL.

This clone was detected once. The rearrangement links TRBV28 to TRBJ2-3, with 10 bases lining up with TRBD2. Trimming took 6 bases from V and 5 from J; bases not matched to a gene: 11. The germline gives CDR1 MDHEN, CDR2 SYDVKM. The CDR3 runs to 16 residues. Here the CDR3 DNA reads TGTGCCAGCAGGGACCTAGCGGGAGCTCCGGGAGATACGCAGTATTTT. This codes for CASRDLAGAPGDTQYF.

The chain has TRBV30 and TRBJ2-3; 7 positions match TRBD2. The CDR3 is 15 residues long. The germline gives CDR1 GTSNPN, CDR2 SVGIG (reference sequence). The V gene end was trimmed by 4 bases and the J gene end by 2 bases; junction bases not matched to a gene: 9. CDR3: CAWTPGLRDTDTQYF. As DNA, the CDR3 is TGTGCCTGGACCCCGGGACTAAGAGACACAGATACGCAGTATTTT.

The rearrangement links TRBV2 to TRBJ2-2, with 8 bases matching TRBD1. Germline CDR1 is SNHLY and CDR2 is FYNNEI. Losses at the gene ends were 5 bases for V and 6 bases for J; bases not matched to a gene: 5. This CDR3 is built from 14 residues. CDR3 sequence (DNA): TGTGCCAGCAGTTACCACAGGGGGGCCGGGGAGCTGTTTTTT. Translating gives CASSYHRGAGELFF.

The J gene is TRBJ2-7, the V gene TRBV5-1, with 8 bases that match TRBD1. The CDR3 consists of 14 residues. Losses at the gene ends were 2 bases for V and 3 bases for J; bases not matched to a gene: 4. The germline gives CDR1 SGHRS, CDR2 YFSETQ. The CDR3 coding sequence is TGCGCCAGCAGCTTCGGGACAGGCGTCTACGAGCAGTACTTC. Its translation is CASSFGTGVYEQYF.

J is TRBJ2-7 and V is TRBV5-1; 15 nucleotides line up with TRBD2. After removal of 4 bases from V and 7 bases from J, the junction contained 12 bases not matched to a gene. Germline V gene data show CDR1 as SGHRS and CDR2 as YFSETQ. The CDR3 has 17 amino acids. As DNA, the CDR3 is TGCGCCAGCAGCCCGGCCGGGACTAGCGGGGGGCGGGAAGAGCAGTACTTC. It is translated as CASSPAGTSGGREEQYF.

V and J are TRBV5-1 and TRBJ2-1; D gene unclear. V lost 4 bases and J lost 7, with 12 bases in between. This CDR3 contains 13 residues. Germline V gene lookup returns CDR1 SGHRS and CDR2 YFSETQ. The CDR3 protein is CASSPIQVNEQFF. DNA for the CDR3: TGCGCCAGCAGCCCGATTCAGGTTAATGAGCAGTTCTTC.

The V call is TRBV11-3, the J call TRBJ2-3, with 8 positions matching TRBD2. The germline V gene encodes CDR1 SGHNT and CDR2 YENEEA. CDR3 length: 17 residues. Losses at the gene ends were 2 bases for V and 2 bases for J; bases not matched to a gene: 9. CDR3 bases: TGTGCCAGCAGCTTACAGGGACTAGTTGCGCTCACAGATACGCAGTATTTT. This encodes CASSLQGLVALTDTQYF. The full variable domain, rest sourced from reference TRBV11-3 and TRBJ2-3, is EAGVVQSPRYKIIEKKQPVAFWCNPISGHNTLYWYLQNLGQGPELLIRYENEEAVDDSQLPKDRFSAERLKGVDSTLKIQPAELGDSAVYLCASSLQGLVALTDTQYFGPGTRLTVL.

This chain joins TRBV25-1 and TRBJ2-1, with 9 bases matching TRBD2. Germline values: CDR1 MGHDK, CDR2 SYGVNS. The CDR3 runs 14 residues. The V segment lost 7 bases and the J segment 5 bases; nucleotides outside the gene matches: 6. The CDR3 reads CASIGLARDNEQFF. In nucleotides, the CDR3 is TGTGCCAGCATCGGACTAGCGCGGGACAATGAGCAGTTCTTC.

This clone was picked up a small number of times. The rearrangement links TRBV7-2 to TRBJ1-1; D is unclear. This CDR3 has 15 residues. Germline V gene sequence: CDR1 SGHTA, CDR2 FQGNSA. The V end was cut by 2 bases, the J end by 1 base, with 11 bases between. CDR3 DNA: TGTGCCAGCAGCTTACAGCACAGAGAGAACACTGAAGCTTTCTTT. It encodes CASSLQHRENTEAFF.

The chain couples TRBV28 to TRBJ1-1; perhaps TRBD1 as D (5 bases). The CDR3 length is 14 residues. CDR1 and CDR2 from the germline V gene are MDHEN and SYDVKM. Trimming left V 7 bases short and J 4 bases short, with 16 bases between. CDR3 DNA sequence: TGTGCCAGCACCGACTACGGGGGGGGCACTGAAGCTTTCTTT. Residues: CASTDYGGGTEAFF. The full variable domain, its missing parts supplied by reference TRBV28 and TRBJ1-1, is DVKVTQSSRYLVKRTGEKVFLECVQDMDHENMFWYRQDPGLGLRLIYFSYDVKMKEKGDIPEGYSVSREKKERFSLILESASTNQTSMYLCASTDYGGGTEAFFGQGTRLTVV.

The chain recombines TRBV10-1 with TRBJ1-1; 7 nucleotides align to TRBD1. The V gene end was trimmed by 6 bases and the J gene end by 5 bases; junction bases not matched to a gene: 6. CDR1 and CDR2 (germline): WNHNN, SYGVQD (reference sequence). This CDR3 has 13 amino acids. The CDR3 DNA reads TGCGCCAGCAGAGGACAGGCGGATACTGAAGCTTTCTTT. It yields the protein CASRGQADTEAFF.

As concerns this clone: Different DNA sequences within this sample yield the same CDR3. The J gene is TRBJ2-7, the V gene TRBV19; possible D gene TRBD1, 6 bases. The CDR3 totals 15 residues. Per germline, CDR1 LNHDA and CDR2 SQIVND (reference sequence). Trimming took 1 base from V and 0 from J, leaving 10 bases between them. CDR3 sequence: CASSIVQGSSYEQYF. CDR3 coding DNA: TGTGCCAGTAGTATAGTACAGGGTAGCTCCTACGAGCAGTACTTC. The full variable domain, with the rest looked up from reference TRBV19 and TRBJ2-7, is DGGITQSPKYLFRKEGQNVTLSCEQNLNHDAMYWYRQDPGQGLRLIYYSQIVNDFQKGDIAEGYSVSREKKESFPLTVTSAQKNPTAFYLCASSIVQGSSYEQYFGPGTRLTVT.

The chain has TRBV9 and TRBJ2-5; 9 bases are a match to TRBD2. The germline V gene has CDR1 SGDLS and CDR2 YYNGEE. V lost 3 bases to trimming and J lost 5 bases; unmatched junction nucleotides: 5. The CDR3 is 14 amino acids. CDR3 loop: CASSGRGGHETQYF. Here the CDR3 DNA reads TGTGCCAGCAGCGGGCGGGGGGGGCACGAGACCCAGTACTTC.

This chain uses TRBV29-1 with TRBJ2-7, with 9 bases that match TRBD1. The CDR3 totals 14 residues. Unmatched junction bases numbered 9, after V lost 4 bases and J lost 5 bases. CDR1 is SQVTM, CDR2 ANQGSEA, per germline. CDR3 amino acids: CSVVVGTGIHEQYF. The CDR3 nucleotides read TGCAGCGTTGTGGTGGGGACAGGGATCCACGAGCAGTACTTC.

CDR3 bases: TGTGCCAGTAGTATAGTTGGCCTAGCGGGAGCTAGAAGCCCAGATACGCAGTATTTT. Protein product: CASSIVGLAGARSPDTQYF. V usage is TRBV19 and J usage is TRBJ2-3; TRBD2 agrees at 10 bases. The germline CDR1 and CDR2 sequences are LNHDA and SQIVND (reference sequence). The CDR3 is 19 amino acids. V was pared by 1 base and J by 4 bases, with 14 bases of the junction left unmatched.

In nucleotides, the CDR3 is TGTGCCAGCAAATTGACAGGAGCATACGAGCAGTACTTC. It specifies CASKLTGAYEQYF. This sequence joins TRBV28 and TRBJ2-7; TRBD1 is a possible D gene (6 bases). The CDR3 is made up of 13 amino acids. V was shortened by 7 bases and J by 4 bases, with 14 bases between the two germline ends. Germline values: CDR1 MDHEN, CDR2 SYDVKM. The whole variable domain, remainder taken from reference TRBV28 and TRBJ2-7, is DVKVTQSSRYLVKRTGEKVFLECVQDMDHENMFWYRQDPGLGLRLIYFSYDVKMKEKGDIPEGYSVSREKKERFSLILESASTNQTSMYLCASKLTGAYEQYFGPGTRLTVT.

The chain combines TRBV25-1 with TRBJ2-1, with D tentatively TRBD2 (5 bases). With 6 bases removed from V and 6 bases from J, the gap between germline ends came to 12 bases. The CDR3 length is 13 residues. In germline, CDR1 is MGHDK, CDR2 SYGVNS. Written as DNA, the CDR3 is TGTGCCAGCAGCGATAGACTATTCAATGAGCAGTTCTTC. Its translation is CASSDRLFNEQFF.